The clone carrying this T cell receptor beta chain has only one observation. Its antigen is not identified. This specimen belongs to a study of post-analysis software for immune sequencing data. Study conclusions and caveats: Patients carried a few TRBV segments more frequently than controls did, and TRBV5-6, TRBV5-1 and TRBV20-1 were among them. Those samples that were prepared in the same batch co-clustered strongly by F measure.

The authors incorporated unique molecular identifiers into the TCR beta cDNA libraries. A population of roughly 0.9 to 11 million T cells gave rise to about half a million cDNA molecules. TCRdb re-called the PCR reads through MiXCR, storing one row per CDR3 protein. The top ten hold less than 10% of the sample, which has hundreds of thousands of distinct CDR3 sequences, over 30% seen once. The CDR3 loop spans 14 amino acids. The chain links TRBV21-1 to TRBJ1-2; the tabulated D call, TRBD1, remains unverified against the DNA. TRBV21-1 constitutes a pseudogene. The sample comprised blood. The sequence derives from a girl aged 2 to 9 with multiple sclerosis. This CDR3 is CACSTSGPNYGYTF. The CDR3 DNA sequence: TGTGCCTGCAGCACCTCGGGACCTAACTATGGCTACACCTTC.